Shown below are 3 T cell receptor beta chains from a single sample sequenced in a study of blood T cell repertoires in COVID-19. This table comes from immunoSEQ multiplex PCR, and its TCRdb copy is limited to in-frame clones, with some not included. Of some 270,000 clones listed, more than 75% are singletons. The sample consisted of peripheral blood. These receptors all stem from a woman older than 75 with COVID-19, enrolled during active disease.

V gene TRBV24-1 combines with J gene TRBJ2-3; TRBD2 is a possible D gene (5 bases). The germline V gene has CDR1 KGHDR and CDR2 SFDVKD. Trimming took 7 bases from V and 2 from J, leaving 9 bases between them. The CDR3 sequence is 13 residues long. CDR3 protein: CATRGLNTDTQYF. In DNA, the CDR3 is TGTGCCACCAGAGGACTTAACACAGATACGCAGTATTTT.

This clone occurred once. The CDR3 region has the DNA TGTGCCGGGGAACTACAGGGAGCCTACGAGCAGTACTTC. This codes for CAGELQGAYEQYF. The chain uses TRBV30 and TRBJ2-7; possibly TRBD1 for D (6 bases). The CDR3 consists of 13 residues. The germline V gene encodes CDR1 GTSNPN and CDR2 SVGIG (reference sequence). V was pared by 8 bases and J by 2 bases, with 16 bases between.

This chain connects TRBV6-2 or TRBV6-3 to TRBJ1-6, with TRBD1 matching over 7 bases. Germline V gene data show CDR1 as MNHEY and CDR2 as SVGEGT. CDR3 length: 15 amino acids. Trimming removed 5 bases from V and 5 bases from J; junction bases left unmatched: 6. This CDR3 reads CASSTRDSNNSPLHF. For the CDR3, the DNA is TGTGCCAGCAGTACCCGGGACAGCAATAATTCACCCCTCCACTTT.